The 21 T cell receptor beta chains presented below share a single source sample, sequenced in a study of blood T cell repertoires in COVID-19. Some clones are missing from TCRdb's copy, which holds only in-frame ones; the method was immunoSEQ multiplex PCR. Of approximately 90,000 clones listed, approximately 86% are singletons. The material sequenced was peripheral blood. The receptors come from a human donor in a cohort sampled during active COVID-19.

The genes are TRBV7-6 and TRBJ1-1; a weak D match, TRBD1 (5 bases). Trimming pared 1 base from V and 4 bases from J, leaving 7 bases between. Germline values: CDR1 SGHVS, CDR2 FNYEAQ. CDR3 length: 13 residues. CDR3 residues: CASSLGQGTEAFF. CDR3 bases: TGTGCCAGCAGCTTAGGCCAGGGCACTGAAGCTTTCTTT.

The rearrangement joins TRBV6-1 to TRBJ1-1; possibly TRBD1 for D (5 bases). Germline CDR1 reads MNHNS; CDR2 reads SASEGT. Trimming took 1 base from V and 0 from J, leaving 9 bases between them. This CDR3 is built from 15 residues. The DNA of the CDR3 is TGTGCCAGCAGTGAAGTATGGGGCATGAACACTGAAGCTTTCTTT. Translating it yields CASSEVWGMNTEAFF.

The chain recombines TRBV21-1 with TRBJ1-2; the table names TRBD1, a call not compared with the DNA. TRBV21-1 is a pseudogene. This CDR3 spans 17 amino acids. CDR3 loop: CASSDLGRGLTRYGYTF. CDR3 DNA sequence: TGTGCCAGCAGCGACCTGGGCAGGGGCCTTACACGATATGGCTACACCTTC.

The chain uses TRBV7-9 and TRBJ2-1; 7 bases map to TRBD1. The CDR3 contains 17 residues. V lost 5 bases, J lost 2 bases, and 12 bases stayed unmatched. CDR1 SEHNR and CDR2 FQNEAQ come from the germline V gene (reference sequence). In DNA form, the CDR3 reads TGTGCCAGCAGCCGAGGGCCGACAGGGCGGGCCTACAATGAGCAGTTCTTC. Protein sequence: CASSRGPTGRAYNEQFF.

The chain recombines TRBV5-1 with TRBJ2-3; a weak D match, TRBD2 (7 bases). This CDR3 region has 15 residues. CDR1 and CDR2 (germline): SGHRS, YFSETQ. Trimming stripped 0 bases from V and 9 bases from J, with 17 bases between. CDR3 region: CASSLGTRGGGTQYF. The CDR3 DNA reads as TGCGCCAGCAGCTTGGGGACTAGGGGGGGAGGCACGCAGTATTTT.

V usage is TRBV19 and J usage is TRBJ2-7; TRBD1 matches 8 bases. This CDR3 region has 14 residues. CDR1 and CDR2 (germline): LNHDA, SQIVND (reference sequence). The J segment lost 6 bases and the V segment lost 4 bases, leaving 8 bases of the junction unmatched. DNA for the CDR3: TGTGCCAGTAGTAGGGGACAGGACCTTGCCGAGCAGTACTTC. Amino acids: CASSRGQDLAEQYF.

The gene calls are TRBV28 and TRBJ1-6; D unclear. V was trimmed by 10 bases and J by 0 bases, leaving 7 bases between them. CDR1 MDHEN and CDR2 SYDVKM come from the germline V gene. This CDR3 region has 13 residues. The CDR3 coding sequence is TGTGCCAACCGCGGCTCCTATAATTCACCCCTCCACTTT. Translated, it gives CANRGSYNSPLHF.

This sequence joins TRBV6-5 and TRBJ1-3; D gene uncertain. The CDR3 runs 13 residues. With 5 bases removed from V and 4 bases from J, the gap between germline ends came to 9 bases. Germline V gene sequence: CDR1 MNHEY, CDR2 SVGAGI. The CDR3 region is CASSRGRGNTIYF. CDR3 nucleotide sequence: TGTGCCAGCAGTCGGGGTCGCGGAAACACCATATATTTT.

The J gene is TRBJ2-7, the V gene TRBV5-3; maybe TRBD1 (6 bases). TRBV5-3 is noted as an ORF with a role that remains uncertain. The CDR3 is 16 residues long. V lost 4 bases to trimming and J lost 2 bases, with 19 bases between them. CDR3 nucleotides: TGTGCCAGAAGCGCTCCCGGGACACTTGCGGCCTACGAGCAGTACTTC. Its protein is CARSAPGTLAAYEQYF.

In this sample, this clone turned up once. The chain uses TRBV11-1 and TRBJ2-3; no clear D gene. V was clipped by 3 bases and J by 4 bases, with 2 bases between them. The germline CDR1 and CDR2 sequences are SGHAT and FQDESV (reference sequence). The CDR3 is 11 residues long. CDR3 DNA: TGTGCCAGCAGCTTCGCAGATACGCAGTATTTT. Its translation: CASSFADTQYF. The variable domain in full, completed from reference TRBV11-1 and TRBJ2-3, reads EAEVAQSPRYKITEKSQAVAFWCDPISGHATLYWYRQILGQGPELLVQFQDESVVDDSQLPKDRFSAERLKGVDSTLKIQPAELGDSAMYLCASSFADTQYFGPGTRLTVL.

The CDR3 bases are TGTGCCAGCAGTTGGACAGGGTGGAACACTGAAGCTTTCTTT. This encodes CASSWTGWNTEAFF. This chain connects TRBV27 to TRBJ1-1; 8 positions match TRBD1. V was pared by 4 bases and J by 1 base, with 2 bases of the junction left unmatched. This CDR3 comprises 14 residues. Germline V CDR1 and CDR2: MNHEY, SMNVEV (reference sequence).

The chain recombines TRBV5-4 with TRBJ2-5; the match to TRBD2 covers 15 bases. This CDR3 has 16 amino acids. J was trimmed by 3 bases and V by 4 bases; bases with no gene match: 4. From germline, CDR1 is SGHNT and CDR2 YYREEE (reference sequence). The CDR3 reads CASSKGLAGGEETQYF. CDR3 bases: TGTGCCAGCAGCAAAGGACTAGCGGGAGGGGAAGAGACCCAGTACTTC.

The chain is built from TRBV4-2 and TRBJ2-3; possible D gene TRBD2, 5 bases. Deletions cut 0 bases from V and 2 bases from J, with 9 bases between. Per germline, CDR1 LGHNA and CDR2 YNFKEQ. This CDR3 spans 15 amino acids. CDR3 amino acids: CASSQDVATTDTQYF. CDR3 coding DNA: TGTGCCAGCAGCCAAGATGTAGCGACCACAGATACGCAGTATTTT.

The chain is built from TRBV7-3 and TRBJ2-5; 8 nucleotides agree with TRBD2. The J segment lost 3 bases and the V segment lost 2 bases, leaving 8 bases of the junction unmatched. In germline, CDR1 is SGHTA, CDR2 FQGTGA. The CDR3 totals 16 residues. This CDR3 is CASSLGPAGAEETQYF. The CDR3 DNA follows: TGTGCCAGCAGCTTAGGACCAGCGGGGGCGGAAGAGACCCAGTACTTC.

CDR3 nucleotide sequence: TGTGCCAGCAGCGTAGAGGGTAGCGGGGGGGCCGGAGAGACCCAGTACTTC. Protein sequence: CASSVEGSGGAGETQYF. The rearrangement uses TRBV9 and TRBJ2-5; 11 bases agree with TRBD2. The ends lost 0 bases at V and 4 bases at J; junction bases unmatched: 8. The CDR3 is 17 residues long. The germline V gene encodes CDR1 SGDLS and CDR2 YYNGEE.

This clone came up once. One junction end disagrees with the germline gene, perhaps due to a read error. V gene TRBV7-7 combines with J gene TRBJ2-5; 9 bases map to TRBD2. This CDR3 is built from 15 residues. Germline CDR1 SSHAT, CDR2 FNYEAQ (reference sequence). Here the CDR3 DNA reads TGTGCTAGCAGTCTCGGTCTAGCGGGGCAAGAGACCCAGTACTTC. Its protein is CASSLGLAGQETQYF.

The chain carries TRBV11-2 and TRBJ2-7; maybe TRBD1 (5 bases). Trimming took 8 bases from V and 4 from J, leaving 15 bases between them. This CDR3 comprises 13 residues. Per the germline V gene, CDR1 is SGHAT and CDR2 is FQNNGV. The CDR3: CASGQTVRYEQYF. The CDR3 DNA reads TGTGCCAGCGGGCAGACAGTCCGGTACGAGCAGTACTTC. Using reference TRBV11-2 and TRBJ2-7 for the parts outside the CDR3, the full variable domain is EAGVAQSPRYKIIEKRQSVAFWCNPISGHATLYWYQQILGQGPKLLIQFQNNGVVDDSQLPKDRFSAERLKGVDSTLKIQPAKLEDSAVYLCASGQTVRYEQYFGPGTRLTVT.

The genes are TRBV7-3 and TRBJ2-3; 8 bases fit TRBD2. CDR3 length equals 17 residues. The V segment lost 2 bases and the J segment 2 bases; nucleotides outside the gene matches: 9. Germline assignment: CDR1 SGHTA and CDR2 FQGTGA. For the CDR3, the DNA is TGTGCCAGCAGCTTACAAGCCGCGGGGGGCTCCACAGATACGCAGTATTTT. As protein: CASSLQAAGGSTDTQYF.

The V and J genes are TRBV7-8 and TRBJ1-5; 9 bases map to TRBD1. In germline, CDR1 is SGHVS, CDR2 FQNEAQ. The V gene end was trimmed by 3 bases and the J gene end by 7 bases; junction bases not matched to a gene: 7. This CDR3 has 15 amino acids. The CDR3 protein is CASSFLQGARQPQHF. The CDR3, as DNA: TGTGCCAGCAGCTTCCTACAGGGGGCGAGACAGCCCCAGCATTTT.

J is TRBJ2-1 and V is TRBV4-1; 10 nucleotides line up with TRBD1. Germline assignment: CDR1 MGHRA and CDR2 YSYEKL. The CDR3 covers 16 residues. V dropped 1 base and J dropped 7; count of bases not matched to a gene: 7. In nucleotides, the CDR3 is TGCGCCAGCAGCCAAGGCGCGGGACAGGGGTGGAATGAGCAGTTCTTC. Protein: CASSQGAGQGWNEQFF.

The genes are TRBV7-9 and TRBJ1-1; D may be TRBD1 (5 bases). The V end lost 1 base, the J end lost 3 bases, and 15 bases lay between the germline ends. CDR1 is SEHNR and CDR2 is FQNEAQ in the germline V gene (reference sequence). The CDR3 has 16 residues. The CDR3 loop reads CASSLDRAPGDTEAFF. Written as DNA, the CDR3 is TGTGCCAGCAGCTTAGATCGGGCACCGGGGGACACTGAAGCTTTCTTT.